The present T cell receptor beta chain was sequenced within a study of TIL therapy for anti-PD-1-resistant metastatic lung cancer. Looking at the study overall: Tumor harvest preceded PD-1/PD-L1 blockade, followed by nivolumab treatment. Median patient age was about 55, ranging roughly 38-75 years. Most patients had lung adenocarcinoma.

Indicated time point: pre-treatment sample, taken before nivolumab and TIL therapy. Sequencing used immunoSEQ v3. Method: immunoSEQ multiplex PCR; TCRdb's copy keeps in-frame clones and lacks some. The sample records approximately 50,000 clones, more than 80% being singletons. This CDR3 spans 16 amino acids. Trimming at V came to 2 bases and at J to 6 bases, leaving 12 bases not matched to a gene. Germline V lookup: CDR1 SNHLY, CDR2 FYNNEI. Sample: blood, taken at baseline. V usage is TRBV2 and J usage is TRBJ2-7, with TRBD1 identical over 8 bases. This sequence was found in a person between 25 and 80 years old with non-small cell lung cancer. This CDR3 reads CASSENSGQGRVEQYF. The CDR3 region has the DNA TGTGCCAGCAGTGAAAACTCCGGACAGGGAAGGGTCGAGCAGTACTTC.